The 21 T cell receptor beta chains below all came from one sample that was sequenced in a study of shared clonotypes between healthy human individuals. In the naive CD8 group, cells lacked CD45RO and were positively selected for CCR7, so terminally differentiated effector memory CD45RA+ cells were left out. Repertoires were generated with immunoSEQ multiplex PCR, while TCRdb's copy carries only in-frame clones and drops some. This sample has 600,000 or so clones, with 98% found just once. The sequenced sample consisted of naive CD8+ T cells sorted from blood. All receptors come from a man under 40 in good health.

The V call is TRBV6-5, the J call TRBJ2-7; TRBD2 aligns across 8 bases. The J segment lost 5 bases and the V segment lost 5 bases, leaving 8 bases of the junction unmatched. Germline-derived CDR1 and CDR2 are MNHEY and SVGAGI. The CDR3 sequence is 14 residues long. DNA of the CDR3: TGTGCCAGCAGTGGGACTAGTACGTCTGACGAGCAGTACTTC. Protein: CASSGTSTSDEQYF.

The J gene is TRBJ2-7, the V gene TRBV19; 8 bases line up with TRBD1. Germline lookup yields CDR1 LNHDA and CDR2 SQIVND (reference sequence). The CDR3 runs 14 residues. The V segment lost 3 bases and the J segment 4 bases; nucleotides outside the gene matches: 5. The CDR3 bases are TGTGCCAGTAGTATCCGGGACAGGTGGTACGAGCAGTACTTC. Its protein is CASSIRDRWYEQYF.

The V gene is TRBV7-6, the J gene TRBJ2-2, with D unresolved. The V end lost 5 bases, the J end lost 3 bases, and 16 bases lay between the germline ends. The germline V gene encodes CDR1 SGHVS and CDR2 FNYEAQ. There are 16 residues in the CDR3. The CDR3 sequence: CASSPFLGGYTGELFF. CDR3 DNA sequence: TGTGCCAGCAGCCCATTTTTAGGTGGATACACCGGGGAGCTGTTTTTT.

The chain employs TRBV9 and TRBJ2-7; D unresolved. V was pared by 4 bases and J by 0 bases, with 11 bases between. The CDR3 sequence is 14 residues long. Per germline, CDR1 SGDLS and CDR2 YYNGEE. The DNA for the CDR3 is TGTGCCAGCAGCATTGGCCCGAGCTCCTACGAGCAGTACTTC. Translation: CASSIGPSSYEQYF.

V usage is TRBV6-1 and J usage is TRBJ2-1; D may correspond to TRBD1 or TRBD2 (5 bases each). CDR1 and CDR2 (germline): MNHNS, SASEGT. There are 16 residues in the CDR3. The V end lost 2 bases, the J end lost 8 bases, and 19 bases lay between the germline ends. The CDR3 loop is CASSELFGTPRDEQFF. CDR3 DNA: TGTGCCAGCAGTGAATTGTTCGGGACCCCCCGAGATGAGCAGTTCTTC.

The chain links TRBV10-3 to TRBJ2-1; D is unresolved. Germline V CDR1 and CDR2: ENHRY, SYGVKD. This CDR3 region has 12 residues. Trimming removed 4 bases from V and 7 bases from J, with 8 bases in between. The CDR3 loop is CAISGTLNEQFF. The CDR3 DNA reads TGTGCCATCAGTGGGACCCTTAATGAGCAGTTCTTC.

Here the CDR3 DNA reads TGTGCCAGCAGTTTAGGGCACCCCTCCTACAATGAGCAGTTCTTC. Protein: CASSLGHPSYNEQFF. The genes are TRBV27 and TRBJ2-1; D remains unclear. Germline V CDR1 and CDR2: MNHEY, SMNVEV (reference sequence). The CDR3 consists of 15 residues. Between the trimmed V and J ends, which lost 2 bases and 0 bases, there was a span of 8 bases.

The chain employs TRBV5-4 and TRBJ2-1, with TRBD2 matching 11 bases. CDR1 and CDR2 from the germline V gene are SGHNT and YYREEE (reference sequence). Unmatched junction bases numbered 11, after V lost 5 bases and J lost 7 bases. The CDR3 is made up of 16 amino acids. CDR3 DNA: TGTGCCAGCAGGCTGGCAGCTAGCGGGAGGTGGAATGAGCAGTTCTTC. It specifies CASRLAASGRWNEQFF.

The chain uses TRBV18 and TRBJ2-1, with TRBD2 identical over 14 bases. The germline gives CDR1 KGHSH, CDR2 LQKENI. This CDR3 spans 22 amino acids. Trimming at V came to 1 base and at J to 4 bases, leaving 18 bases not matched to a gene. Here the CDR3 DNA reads TGTGCCAGCTCACCACGAATGAAAACCGGGACTAGCGGGAGTAATAATTACAATGAGCAGTTCTTC. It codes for CASSPRMKTGTSGSNNYNEQFF.

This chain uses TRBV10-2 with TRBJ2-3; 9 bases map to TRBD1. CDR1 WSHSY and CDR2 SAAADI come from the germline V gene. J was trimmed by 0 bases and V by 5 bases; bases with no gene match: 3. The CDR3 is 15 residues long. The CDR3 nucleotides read TGCGCCAGCAGTTGGACAGGGGCTAGCACAGATACGCAGTATTTT. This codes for CASSWTGASTDTQYF.

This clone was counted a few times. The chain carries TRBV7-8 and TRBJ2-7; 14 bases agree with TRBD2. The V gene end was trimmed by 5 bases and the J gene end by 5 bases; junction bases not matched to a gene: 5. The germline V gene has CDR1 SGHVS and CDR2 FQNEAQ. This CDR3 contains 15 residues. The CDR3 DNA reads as TGTGCCAGCAGCCGACTAGCGGGAGGGCCGGACGAGCAGTACTTC. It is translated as CASSRLAGGPDEQYF. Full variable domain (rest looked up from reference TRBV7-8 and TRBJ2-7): GAGVSQSPRYKVAKRGQDVALRCDPISGHVSLFWYQQALGQGPEFLTYFQNEAQLDKSGLPSDRFFAERPEGSVSTLKIQRTQQEDSAVYLCASSRLAGGPDEQYFGPGTRLTVT.

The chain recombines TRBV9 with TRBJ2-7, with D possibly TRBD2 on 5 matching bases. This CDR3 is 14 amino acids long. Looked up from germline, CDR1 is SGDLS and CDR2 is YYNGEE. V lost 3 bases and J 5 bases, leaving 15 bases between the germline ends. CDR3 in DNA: TGTGCCAGCAGCGGGTTCGGGCTCGGGGACGAGCAGTACTTC. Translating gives CASSGFGLGDEQYF.

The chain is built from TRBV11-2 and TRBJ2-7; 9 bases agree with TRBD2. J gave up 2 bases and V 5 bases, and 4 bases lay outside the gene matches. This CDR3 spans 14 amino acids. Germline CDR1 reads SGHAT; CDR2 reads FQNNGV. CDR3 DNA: TGTGCCAGCAGCCTTAGCGGGGGTGCCTACGAGCAGTACTTC. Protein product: CASSLSGGAYEQYF.

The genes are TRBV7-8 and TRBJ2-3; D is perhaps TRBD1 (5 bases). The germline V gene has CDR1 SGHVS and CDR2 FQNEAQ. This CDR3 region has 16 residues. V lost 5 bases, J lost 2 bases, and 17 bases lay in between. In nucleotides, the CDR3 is TGTGCCAGCAGCCGCTCAGGGAAAGCCCTCACAGATACGCAGTATTTT. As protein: CASSRSGKALTDTQYF.

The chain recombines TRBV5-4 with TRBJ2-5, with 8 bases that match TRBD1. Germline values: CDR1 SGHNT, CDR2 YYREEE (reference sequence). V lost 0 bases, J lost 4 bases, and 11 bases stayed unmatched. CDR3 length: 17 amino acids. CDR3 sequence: CASSLETGARRGETQYF. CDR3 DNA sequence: TGTGCCAGCAGCTTGGAGACAGGGGCACGTAGGGGAGAGACCCAGTACTTC.

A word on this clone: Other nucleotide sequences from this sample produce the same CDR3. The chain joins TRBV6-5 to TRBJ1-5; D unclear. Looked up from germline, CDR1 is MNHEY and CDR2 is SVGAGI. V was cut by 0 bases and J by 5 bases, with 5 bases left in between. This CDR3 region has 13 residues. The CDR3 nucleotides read TGTGCCAGCAGTTACTCGAGAGATCAGCCCCAGCATTTT. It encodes CASSYSRDQPQHF.

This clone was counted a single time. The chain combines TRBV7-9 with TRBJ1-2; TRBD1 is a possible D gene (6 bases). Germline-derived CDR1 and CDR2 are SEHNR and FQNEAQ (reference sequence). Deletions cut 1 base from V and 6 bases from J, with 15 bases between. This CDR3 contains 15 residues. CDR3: CASSLVGQSRDGYTF. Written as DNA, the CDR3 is TGTGCCAGCAGCTTAGTGGGACAATCAAGAGATGGCTACACCTTC.

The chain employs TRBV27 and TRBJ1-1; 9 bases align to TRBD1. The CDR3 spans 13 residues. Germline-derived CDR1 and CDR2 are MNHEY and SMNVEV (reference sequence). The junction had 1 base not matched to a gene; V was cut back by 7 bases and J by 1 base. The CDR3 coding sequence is TGTGCCAGCAACAGGGGGCCGAACACTGAAGCTTTCTTT. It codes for CASNRGPNTEAFF.

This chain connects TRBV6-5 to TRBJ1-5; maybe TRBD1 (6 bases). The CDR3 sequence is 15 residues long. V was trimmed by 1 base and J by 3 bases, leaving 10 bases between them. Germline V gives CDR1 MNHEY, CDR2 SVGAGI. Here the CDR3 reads CASSYYGQNNQPQHF. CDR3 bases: TGTGCCAGCAGTTACTACGGACAGAACAATCAGCCCCAGCATTTT.

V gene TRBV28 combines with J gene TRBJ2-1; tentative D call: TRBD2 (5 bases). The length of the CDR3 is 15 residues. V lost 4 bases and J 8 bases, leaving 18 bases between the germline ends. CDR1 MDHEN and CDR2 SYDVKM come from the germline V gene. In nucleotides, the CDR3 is TGTGCCAGCAGTTCGTTCGGGGAATTGATCCATGAGCAGTTCTTC. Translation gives CASSSFGELIHEQFF.

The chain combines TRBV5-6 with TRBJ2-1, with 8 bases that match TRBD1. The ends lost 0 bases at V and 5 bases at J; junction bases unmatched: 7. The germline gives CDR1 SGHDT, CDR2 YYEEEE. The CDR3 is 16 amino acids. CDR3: CASSLARTGMDNEQFF. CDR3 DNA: TGTGCCAGCAGCTTGGCGAGGACAGGGATGGACAATGAGCAGTTCTTC.